The entry that follows covers one T cell receptor (beta chain) sequence. Its antigen is unidentified. Expressed TCRB transcripts were sequenced because the entire RNA isolate underwent reverse transcription. About a million reads were obtained per stem cell-like memory T cell sample on average. Using immunoSEQ multiplex PCR, the repertoire was profiled, and TCRdb retains in-frame clones only, with some absent. The sample includes tens of thousands of clones, more than 45% of them seen just once. These data are taken from a study of beta chain features in type 1 diabetes. Study details: Healthy donors and patients showed comparable age, gender and cell yields.

Whole-study findings and limits: In all four CD4+ subsets, TCRB CDR3 length was significantly, moderately reduced in type 1 diabetes. Any HLA effect on TCRB rearrangement was left unresolved by small sub-analyses. Equally in patients and controls, shorter templates might have been favored by PCR.

Trimming shortened V by 5 bases and J by 4 bases, and 8 bases separated the two germline ends. This CDR3 is built from 12 residues. Germline V gene lookup returns CDR1 MDHEN and CDR2 SYDVKM. The sample comprised stem cell memory CD4+ T cells from blood. The clonotype originates from a man younger than 35 with type 1 diabetes. The V and J genes are TRBV28 and TRBJ1-2; D remains ambiguous. CDR3 bases: TGTGCCAGCAGTCCCAGGTCCTATGGCTACACCTTC. It encodes CASSPRSYGYTF.